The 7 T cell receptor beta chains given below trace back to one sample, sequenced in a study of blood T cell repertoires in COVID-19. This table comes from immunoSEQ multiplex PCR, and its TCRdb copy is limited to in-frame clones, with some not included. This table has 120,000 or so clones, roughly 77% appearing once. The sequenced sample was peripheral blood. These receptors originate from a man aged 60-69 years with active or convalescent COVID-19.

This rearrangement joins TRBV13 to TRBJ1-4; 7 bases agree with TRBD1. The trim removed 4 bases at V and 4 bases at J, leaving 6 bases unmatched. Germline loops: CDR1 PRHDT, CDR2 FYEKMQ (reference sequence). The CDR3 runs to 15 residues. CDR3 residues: CASSSSTGLNEKLFF. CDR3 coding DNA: TGTGCCAGCAGCTCTTCGACAGGGCTTAATGAAAAACTGTTTTTT.

CDR3 in amino acids: CASSLGTYNEQFF. For the CDR3, the DNA is TGTGCCAGTAGTCTCGGGACCTACAATGAGCAGTTCTTC. J is TRBJ2-1 and V is TRBV19; tentative D call: TRBD2 (5 bases). The CDR3 is made up of 13 amino acids. The germline V gene has CDR1 LNHDA and CDR2 SQIVND (reference sequence). Trimming removed 5 bases at V and 2 bases at J, with 7 bases between.

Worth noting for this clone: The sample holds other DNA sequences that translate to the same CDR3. CDR3 sequence: CASSLTSNEQFF. The CDR3 DNA follows: TGTGCCAGCAGCTTAACCAGCAATGAGCAGTTCTTC. This rearrangement joins TRBV7-6 to TRBJ2-1; D unclear. Germline V lookup: CDR1 SGHVS, CDR2 FNYEAQ. V shed 2 bases and J shed 6 bases, with 5 bases lying between them. The CDR3 consists of 12 residues.

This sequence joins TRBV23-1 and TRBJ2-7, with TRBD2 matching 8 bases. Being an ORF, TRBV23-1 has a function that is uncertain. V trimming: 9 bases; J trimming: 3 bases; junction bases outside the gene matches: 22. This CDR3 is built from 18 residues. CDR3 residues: CARELDAPAATSGYEQYF. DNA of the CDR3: TGCGCCAGGGAGCTGGATGCCCCCGCAGCTACTAGCGGCTACGAGCAGTACTTC.

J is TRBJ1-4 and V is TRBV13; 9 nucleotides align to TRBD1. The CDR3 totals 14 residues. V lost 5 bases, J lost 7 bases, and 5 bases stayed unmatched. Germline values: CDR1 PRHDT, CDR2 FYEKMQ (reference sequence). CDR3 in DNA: TGTGCCAGCAGCAAAGCGACAGGGGGTGAAAAACTGTTTTTT. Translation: CASSKATGGEKLFF.

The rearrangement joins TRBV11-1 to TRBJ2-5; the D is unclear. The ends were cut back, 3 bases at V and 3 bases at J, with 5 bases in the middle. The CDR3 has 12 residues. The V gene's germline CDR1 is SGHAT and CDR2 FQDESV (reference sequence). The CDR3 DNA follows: TGTGCCAGCAGCTTTTCCGAAGAGACCCAGTACTTC. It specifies CASSFSEETQYF.

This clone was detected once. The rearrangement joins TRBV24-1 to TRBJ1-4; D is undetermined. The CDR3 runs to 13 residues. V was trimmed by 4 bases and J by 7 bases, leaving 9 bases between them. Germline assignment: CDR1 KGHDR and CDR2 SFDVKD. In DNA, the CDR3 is TGTGCCACCAGTGAACCTGGCGGTGAAAAACTGTTTTTT. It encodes CATSEPGGEKLFF.